A selection of T cell receptor beta chains follows, all from one sample in a study of blood T cell repertoires in COVID-19. Repertoires were generated with immunoSEQ multiplex PCR, while TCRdb's copy carries only in-frame clones and drops some. The sample records about 180,000 clones, about four fifths being singletons. The source material was peripheral blood. Receptor source: a woman aged 70-85 years with COVID-19, enrolled during active disease. Each CDR3 is given with its conserved first and last residue. The order of the fields is V gene, CDR3 length, clone size, D gene, J gene, CDR3 DNA, CDR3 protein. The D gene is left open where the match is weak. A row's size may be missing; if present it is once, few, many or a size class.

v_call: TRBV7-2
cdr3_length: 16
clone_size: -
d_call: TRBD2
j_call: TRBJ2-3
cdr3_nt: TGTGCCAGCAGCAAACCGGGACTAGCGGGTTCAGGTGCGCAGTATTTT
cdr3_aa: CASSKPGLAGSGAQYF

v_call: TRBV3-1/TRBV3-2
cdr3_length: 14
clone_size: -
d_call: TRBD1
j_call: TRBJ2-7
cdr3_nt: TGTGCCAGCAGCCCGACAGGGTCCCCCTACGAGCAGTACTTC
cdr3_aa: CASSPTGSPYEQYF

v_call: TRBV18
cdr3_length: 14
clone_size: once
d_call: -
j_call: TRBJ1-1
cdr3_nt: TGTGCCAGCTCATCTCTGACATTGAACACTGAAGCTTTCTTT
cdr3_aa: CASSSLTLNTEAFF

v_call: TRBV24-1
cdr3_length: 15
clone_size: -
d_call: TRBD1
j_call: TRBJ2-2
cdr3_nt: TGTGCCACCAGGGGACAGGGGGCGGACACCGGGGAGCTGTTTTTT
cdr3_aa: CATRGQGADTGELFF

v_call: TRBV5-4
cdr3_length: 15
clone_size: -
d_call: TRBD2
j_call: TRBJ2-7
cdr3_nt: TGTGCCAGCAGCCCCGGGACTAGCTTCATGGGGGAGCAGTACTTC
cdr3_aa: CASSPGTSFMGEQYF

v_call: TRBV6-2/TRBV6-3
cdr3_length: 12
clone_size: -
d_call: -
j_call: TRBJ2-5
cdr3_nt: TGTGCCAGCAGTTACCCTCGACTACGTCTGTACTTC
cdr3_aa: CASSYPRLRLYF

v_call: TRBV11-2
cdr3_length: 12
clone_size: -
d_call: -
j_call: TRBJ2-7
cdr3_nt: TGTGCCAGCAGCTTGGCAACATCCGAGCAGTACTTC
cdr3_aa: CASSLATSEQYF

v_call: TRBV9
cdr3_length: 15
clone_size: -
d_call: -
j_call: TRBJ2-3
cdr3_nt: TGTGCCAGCACGGCCACGGGCGGGAGCACAGATACGCAGTATTTT
cdr3_aa: CASTATGGSTDTQYF

v_call: TRBV24-1
cdr3_length: 16
clone_size: once
d_call: -
j_call: TRBJ2-3
cdr3_nt: TGTGCCACCAGTGATTGGGGCAGGGGTGGCACAGATACGCAGTATTTT
cdr3_aa: CATSDWGRGGTDTQYF

v_call: TRBV7-9
cdr3_length: 13
clone_size: -
d_call: TRBD1
j_call: TRBJ1-1
cdr3_nt: TGTGCCTGCGGGACAGGGGTGCGCACTGAAGCTTTCTTT
cdr3_aa: CACGTGVRTEAFF

v_call: TRBV7-2
cdr3_length: 14
clone_size: -
d_call: TRBD1
j_call: TRBJ1-6
cdr3_nt: TGTGCCAGCAGCTCAGGGGGCATGGGTTCACCCCTCCACTTT
cdr3_aa: CASSSGGMGSPLHF

v_call: TRBV19
cdr3_length: 16
clone_size: -
d_call: TRBD2
j_call: TRBJ2-3
cdr3_nt: TGTGCCAGTACCATGGGGGCGGGAGGGCCCGGAGATACGCAGTATTTT
cdr3_aa: CASTMGAGGPGDTQYF

v_call: TRBV5-1
cdr3_length: 14
clone_size: -
d_call: TRBD1
j_call: TRBJ1-1
cdr3_nt: TGCGCCAGCAGCTTGACAGGGGGGATAACTGAAGCTTTCTTT
cdr3_aa: CASSLTGGITEAFF

v_call: TRBV28
cdr3_length: 13
clone_size: few
d_call: TRBD1
j_call: TRBJ1-2
cdr3_nt: TGTGCCAGCAGTCCTGGGACAGGGCGCGGCTACACCTTC
cdr3_aa: CASSPGTGRGYTF

v_call: TRBV29-1
cdr3_length: 13
clone_size: -
d_call: -
j_call: TRBJ2-3
cdr3_nt: TGCAGCTCGTTAGGGGGGGGCACAGATACGCAGTATTTT
cdr3_aa: CSSLGGGTDTQYF

v_call: TRBV5-4
cdr3_length: 15
clone_size: -
d_call: -
j_call: TRBJ2-1
cdr3_nt: TGTGCCACCCACCTAGCGTTTAGCTCCTACAATGAGCAGTTCTTC
cdr3_aa: CATHLAFSSYNEQFF

v_call: TRBV27
cdr3_length: 17
clone_size: -
d_call: -
j_call: TRBJ1-4
cdr3_nt: TGTGCCAGCAGTCAACGACGAACAGGGACAACTAATGAAAAACTGTTTTTT
cdr3_aa: CASSQRRTGTTNEKLFF

v_call: TRBV27
cdr3_length: 14
clone_size: -
d_call: TRBD2
j_call: TRBJ2-1
cdr3_nt: TGTGCCAGCAGTTTCACCCTCCCATCGGGAGGGCAGTTCTTC
cdr3_aa: CASSFTLPSGGQFF

v_call: TRBV6-5
cdr3_length: 13
clone_size: -
d_call: TRBD2
j_call: TRBJ2-7
cdr3_nt: TGTGCCAGCAACCTACTAGCGGGAGGCGAGCAGTACTTC
cdr3_aa: CASNLLAGGEQYF

v_call: TRBV7-9
cdr3_length: 15
clone_size: -
d_call: TRBD2
j_call: TRBJ2-1
cdr3_nt: TGTGCCAGCAGCCCTAGCGGCAGTCCCTACAATGAGCAGTTCTTC
cdr3_aa: CASSPSGSPYNEQFF

v_call: TRBV9
cdr3_length: 13
clone_size: few
d_call: -
j_call: TRBJ2-3
cdr3_nt: TGTGCCGGGTCCGGGAGCAACACAGATACGCAGTATTTT
cdr3_aa: CAGSGSNTDTQYF

v_call: TRBV7-2
cdr3_length: 16
clone_size: few
d_call: TRBD1
j_call: TRBJ2-1
cdr3_nt: TGTGCCAGCAGCTCGTCGGGACAGGGCCCTTTATATGAGCAGTTCTTC
cdr3_aa: CASSSSGQGPLYEQFF

v_call: TRBV27
cdr3_length: 15
clone_size: -
d_call: TRBD1
j_call: TRBJ2-7
cdr3_nt: TGTGCCAGCAGTCCAACGGACAGGGGATACTACGAGCAGTACTTC
cdr3_aa: CASSPTDRGYYEQYF

v_call: TRBV6-5
cdr3_length: 13
clone_size: -
d_call: TRBD2
j_call: TRBJ2-2
cdr3_nt: TGTGCCAGCACCGCGGCTAGCGGCGGGGAGCTGTTTTTT
cdr3_aa: CASTAASGGELFF

v_call: TRBV11-2
cdr3_length: 13
clone_size: -
d_call: -
j_call: TRBJ1-6
cdr3_nt: TGTGCCAGCGGCTCGGAGGGGATGACACCCCTCCACTTT
cdr3_aa: CASGSEGMTPLHF

v_call: TRBV3-1/TRBV3-2
cdr3_length: 13
clone_size: once
d_call: -
j_call: TRBJ1-2
cdr3_nt: TGTGCCAGCAGCCAAGTCCCCGGGGAAGGCTACACCTTC
cdr3_aa: CASSQVPGEGYTF

v_call: TRBV19
cdr3_length: 18
clone_size: once
d_call: TRBD2
j_call: TRBJ2-7
cdr3_nt: TGTGCCAGTAGTATAGGTCGGATCCTCGGGACTAGCGGCTACGAGCAGTACTTC
cdr3_aa: CASSIGRILGTSGYEQYF

v_call: TRBV5-1
cdr3_length: 15
clone_size: -
d_call: -
j_call: TRBJ2-4
cdr3_nt: TGCGCCAGCAGCACCATCATTAGCGGCAAAAACATTCAGTACTTC
cdr3_aa: CASSTIISGKNIQYF

v_call: TRBV6-5
cdr3_length: 12
clone_size: -
d_call: -
j_call: TRBJ1-1
cdr3_nt: TGTGCCAGCAAGGGTGGGCAGGGCTTAGCTTTCTTT
cdr3_aa: CASKGGQGLAFF

v_call: TRBV28
cdr3_length: 17
clone_size: -
d_call: TRBD1
j_call: TRBJ1-6
cdr3_nt: TGTGCCAGCAGTGCCGGGACAGGGAGCTCCTATAATTCACCCCTCCACTTT
cdr3_aa: CASSAGTGSSYNSPLHF

v_call: TRBV28
cdr3_length: 15
clone_size: -
d_call: TRBD2
j_call: TRBJ2-7
cdr3_nt: TGTGCCAGCAGTCTTGGCGGGAGGGGTTCCTACGAGCAGTACTTC
cdr3_aa: CASSLGGRGSYEQYF

v_call: TRBV24-1
cdr3_length: 17
clone_size: -
d_call: -
j_call: TRBJ2-5
cdr3_nt: TGTGCCACCAGTGATTACTGGCGACAGCACCCAGGAGAGACCCAGTACTTC
cdr3_aa: CATSDYWRQHPGETQYF

v_call: TRBV6-2/TRBV6-3
cdr3_length: 17
clone_size: -
d_call: -
j_call: TRBJ2-2
cdr3_nt: TGTGCCAGCAGTTACTCGTGGGCCCAGGGTCTAACCGGGGAGCTGTTTTTT
cdr3_aa: CASSYSWAQGLTGELFF